Below are 6 T cell receptor beta chains sequenced from a single sample in a study of shared clonotypes between healthy human individuals. The method was immunoSEQ multiplex PCR; TCRdb's version includes in-frame clones alone and lacks a portion of them. Here the sample spans roughly 500,000 clones, 81% being singletons. Sequenced input: PBMCs. These receptors were collected from a woman in her thirties or forties in good health. Some clones in this sample may be carry-over from other donors' samples.

The chain is built from TRBV19 and TRBJ2-2, with D unclear. The CDR3 is 16 residues long. Germline CDR1 LNHDA, CDR2 SQIVND (reference sequence). Deletions cut 2 bases from V and 6 bases from J, with 16 bases between. The CDR3 loop is CASSISAGSGAGELFF. The CDR3, as DNA: TGTGCCAGTAGTATATCGGCCGGGTCTGGTGCCGGGGAGCTGTTTTTT.

On this clone: This sample also contains other DNA sequences that code for the same CDR3. The chain couples TRBV5-1 to TRBJ1-5; no firm D call. The CDR3 totals 13 residues. V shed 2 bases and J shed 0 bases, with 3 bases lying between them. The germline gives CDR1 SGHRS, CDR2 YFSETQ. CDR3: CASSLGSNQPQHF. As DNA, the CDR3 is TGCGCCAGCAGCTTAGGTAGCAATCAGCCCCAGCATTTT.

The table lists this clone with many counts. Other DNA sequences from this sample encode an identical CDR3 as well. This sequence joins TRBV10-2 and TRBJ2-1, with D perhaps matching TRBD2 (7 bases). This CDR3 is 11 amino acids long. V was pared by 7 bases and J by 9 bases, with 10 bases between. Germline CDR1 WSHSY, CDR2 SAAADI. The CDR3 DNA is TGCGCCAGCACGGGGGGCAGTGAGCAGTTCTTC. This translates into CASTGGSEQFF.

The chain carries TRBV5-5 and TRBJ2-1; tentative D call: TRBD2 (7 bases). The CDR3 totals 15 residues. The germline V gene has CDR1 SGHKS and CDR2 YYEKEE (reference sequence). Between the trimmed V and J ends, which lost 4 bases and 6 bases, there was a span of 17 bases. CDR3 amino acids: CASSQYNRGANEQFF. CDR3 nucleotide sequence: TGTGCCAGCAGCCAATACAACCGGGGGGCCAATGAGCAGTTCTTC.

This clone was seen more than once but under ten times. The chain combines TRBV10-2 with TRBJ2-7; TRBD1 might be the D (6 bases). Trimming cost V 4 bases and J 5 bases, with 18 bases left between them. Germline loops: CDR1 WSHSY, CDR2 SAAADI. CDR3 length equals 15 residues. The CDR3 sequence: CASSVVTGPGHEQYF. The CDR3 DNA reads as TGCGCCAGCAGTGTTGTGACAGGTCCGGGCCACGAGCAGTACTTC.

V usage is TRBV6-6 and J usage is TRBJ1-1; 9 nucleotides agree with TRBD1. V shed 5 bases and J 6 bases; nucleotides not matched to a gene: 10. CDR1 MNHNY and CDR2 SVGAGI come from the germline V gene (reference sequence). The CDR3 sequence is 15 residues long. This chain's CDR3 is CASSPSGTGTSEAFF. In DNA, the CDR3 is TGTGCCAGCAGTCCATCCGGGACAGGGACCTCTGAAGCTTTCTTT.